This is a list of T cell receptor beta chains from one sample in a study of T cell responses to AZD1222 COVID-19 vaccine. Profiling relied on immunoSEQ multiplex PCR, and the TCRdb table lists in-frame clones only, not all of them. This sample yields about 150,000 clones, of which roughly 91% are seen a single time; roughly 2% belongs to the top ten. Here the sequenced sample was peripheral blood, taken 28 days after the second AZD1222 dose. All receptors derive from an adult who received the AZD1222 COVID-19 vaccine. The CDR3 runs from the conserved cysteine through the conserved F or W. Each record gives: D gene, J gene, clone size, V gene, CDR3 DNA, CDR3 protein. A D gene is named only where the DNA matches it firmly. Expanded clones get a size class; other rows say once, few or many, or leave the size out.

D gene: TRBD2; J gene: TRBJ2-3; clone size: once; V gene: TRBV7-2; CDR3 DNA: TGTGCCAGCCGCGGGGGGACGGGGGCTTTCACAGATACGCAGTATTTT; CDR3 protein: CASRGGTGAFTDTQYF
D gene: TRBD1; J gene: TRBJ1-2; clone size: .; V gene: TRBV18; CDR3 DNA: TGTGCCAGCTCACCTCAAGGGGGCGCGGGGGGCTACACCTTC; CDR3 protein: CASSPQGGAGGYTF
D gene: .; J gene: TRBJ2-7; clone size: .; V gene: TRBV5-1; CDR3 DNA: TGCGCCAGCAGCTATGGACAGTCCCTCACCTACGAGCAGTACTTC; CDR3 protein: CASSYGQSLTYEQYF
D gene: .; J gene: TRBJ1-5; clone size: .; V gene: TRBV18; CDR3 DNA: TGTGCCAGCTCACCCGGCAGCGGGGATCAGCCCCAGCATTTT; CDR3 protein: CASSPGSGDQPQHF
D gene: TRBD1; J gene: TRBJ1-6; clone size: .; V gene: TRBV7-2; CDR3 DNA: TGTGCCAGCAGCTTGCAGGGGGGAAATTCACCCCTCCACTTT; CDR3 protein: CASSLQGGNSPLHF
D gene: .; J gene: TRBJ2-1; clone size: once; V gene: TRBV29-1; CDR3 DNA: TGCAGCGCGGGTGGCGGGTCCTACAATGAGCAGTTCTTC; CDR3 protein: CSAGGGSYNEQFF
D gene: TRBD1; J gene: TRBJ1-3; clone size: .; V gene: TRBV27; CDR3 DNA: TGTGCCAGCAGCCGGGACAGTGGAAACACCATATATTTT; CDR3 protein: CASSRDSGNTIYF
D gene: TRBD2; J gene: TRBJ2-7; clone size: .; V gene: TRBV7-9; CDR3 DNA: TGTGCCAGCAGCCCACCCGGGACTACCGAGCAGTACTTC; CDR3 protein: CASSPPGTTEQYF
D gene: .; J gene: TRBJ2-5; clone size: .; V gene: TRBV5-1; CDR3 DNA: TGCGCCAGCAGCGGGACTCCCCAGAGGGAGACCCAGTACTTC; CDR3 protein: CASSGTPQRETQYF
D gene: .; J gene: TRBJ2-5; clone size: .; V gene: TRBV18; CDR3 DNA: TGTGCCAGCTCACCCCGGACAGGGAGGGAGGAGACCCAGTACTTC; CDR3 protein: CASSPRTGREETQYF
D gene: .; J gene: TRBJ1-1; clone size: .; V gene: TRBV5-6; CDR3 DNA: TGTGCCAGCAGCTTGGAGGACACTGAAGCTTTCTTT; CDR3 protein: CASSLEDTEAFF
D gene: TRBD1; J gene: TRBJ2-3; clone size: .; V gene: TRBV7-7; CDR3 DNA: TGTGCTAGCAGCCAGACAGGGGGCACAGATACGCAGTATTTT; CDR3 protein: CASSQTGGTDTQYF
D gene: .; J gene: TRBJ1-2; clone size: .; V gene: TRBV29-1; CDR3 DNA: TGCAGCGTTGAGGGCAGGGTGGGGAATGGCTACACCTTC; CDR3 protein: CSVEGRVGNGYTF
D gene: .; J gene: TRBJ2-2; clone size: once; V gene: TRBV5-4; CDR3 DNA: TGTGCCAGCAGCTCCCCTCTTAGCGGCACAAACACCGGGGAGCTGTTTTTT; CDR3 protein: CASSSPLSGTNTGELFF
D gene: .; J gene: TRBJ2-3; clone size: once; V gene: TRBV18; CDR3 DNA: TGTGCCAGCTCGTATCGCACAGATACGCAGTATTTT; CDR3 protein: CASSYRTDTQYF
D gene: TRBD2; J gene: TRBJ2-3; clone size: .; V gene: TRBV19; CDR3 DNA: TGTGCCAGGCGGACTAGCGGGAACAACACAGATACGCAGTATTTT; CDR3 protein: CARRTSGNNTDTQYF
D gene: .; J gene: TRBJ2-4; clone size: once; V gene: TRBV6-2/TRBV6-3; CDR3 DNA: TGTGCCAGCAGTTACGGGGGTCTAGCCAAAAACATTCAGTACTTC; CDR3 protein: CASSYGGLAKNIQYF
D gene: .; J gene: TRBJ1-5; clone size: once; V gene: TRBV7-9; CDR3 DNA: TGTGCCAGCAGCTTAGGATCCTCGGTGGGCCAGCCCCAGCATTTT; CDR3 protein: CASSLGSSVGQPQHF
D gene: TRBD1; J gene: TRBJ1-5; clone size: .; V gene: TRBV7-9; CDR3 DNA: TGTGCCAGCAGCCAGACAGGGAATAGCAATCAGCCCCAGCATTTT; CDR3 protein: CASSQTGNSNQPQHF
D gene: .; J gene: TRBJ2-7; clone size: few; V gene: TRBV27; CDR3 DNA: TGTGCCAGCAGTCCCCGGGACTGGGCCTACGAGCAGTACTTC; CDR3 protein: CASSPRDWAYEQYF
D gene: .; J gene: TRBJ2-1; clone size: .; V gene: TRBV29-1; CDR3 DNA: TGCAGCGTAAAATTCGGGGAAAGGTCCTACAATGAGCAGTTCTTC; CDR3 protein: CSVKFGERSYNEQFF
D gene: TRBD2; J gene: TRBJ2-3; clone size: .; V gene: TRBV5-4; CDR3 DNA: TGTGCCAGCAGCTCGCGGGGGAGTGGGTGGGGCACAGATACGCAGTATTTT; CDR3 protein: CASSSRGSGWGTDTQYF
D gene: .; J gene: TRBJ2-1; clone size: .; V gene: TRBV11-2; CDR3 DNA: TGTGCCAGCAGCTCCGATACCTACAATGAGCAGTTCTTC; CDR3 protein: CASSSDTYNEQFF
D gene: TRBD2; J gene: TRBJ2-1; clone size: .; V gene: TRBV5-1; CDR3 DNA: TGCGCCAGCAGCCCCATGTCACTAGCGGACTACAATGAGCAGTTCTTC; CDR3 protein: CASSPMSLADYNEQFF
D gene: .; J gene: TRBJ2-1; clone size: .; V gene: TRBV29-1; CDR3 DNA: TGCAGCGTTGGACTAGTGGGCGGCGATGAGCAGTTCTTC; CDR3 protein: CSVGLVGGDEQFF
D gene: .; J gene: TRBJ2-7; clone size: .; V gene: TRBV25-1; CDR3 DNA: TGTGCCAGCAGGAGGGGAAGGGGAGCCTACGAGCAGTACTTC; CDR3 protein: CASRRGRGAYEQYF
D gene: .; J gene: TRBJ1-4; clone size: .; V gene: TRBV3-1/TRBV3-2; CDR3 DNA: TGTGCCAGCAGCCGGACGGTGGTTAATGAAAAACTGTTTTTT; CDR3 protein: CASSRTVVNEKLFF
D gene: .; J gene: TRBJ2-2; clone size: .; V gene: TRBV18; CDR3 DNA: TGTGCCAGCTCACCCCCTGGTGGGGTTCCGAGCACCGGGGAGCTGTTTTTT; CDR3 protein: CASSPPGGVPSTGELFF
D gene: .; J gene: TRBJ1-1; clone size: .; V gene: TRBV7-3; CDR3 DNA: TGTGCCAGCAGCAACTACTGGGACACTGAAGCTTTCTTT; CDR3 protein: CASSNYWDTEAFF
D gene: TRBD2; J gene: TRBJ2-3; clone size: few; V gene: TRBV7-6; CDR3 DNA: TGTGCCAGCAGCCAGAGCGGGGGATCTAGCACAGATACGCAGTATTTT; CDR3 protein: CASSQSGGSSTDTQYF
D gene: TRBD2; J gene: TRBJ2-3; clone size: .; V gene: TRBV3-1/TRBV3-2; CDR3 DNA: TGTGCCAGCAGCCAAAGGACTAGCGGCACAGATACGCAGTATTTT; CDR3 protein: CASSQRTSGTDTQYF
D gene: .; J gene: TRBJ1-5; clone size: .; V gene: TRBV5-1; CDR3 DNA: TGCGCCAGCAGCCGATCAGGGGAGGGTCAGCCCCAGCATTTT; CDR3 protein: CASSRSGEGQPQHF
D gene: .; J gene: TRBJ1-2; clone size: .; V gene: TRBV5-4; CDR3 DNA: TGTGCCAGCAGCTTGGATCAGGGTCTGAACTATGGCTACACCTTC; CDR3 protein: CASSLDQGLNYGYTF
D gene: .; J gene: TRBJ1-3; clone size: .; V gene: TRBV4-1; CDR3 DNA: TGCGCCAGCAGCCAAGATCACGGCTCTGGAAACACCATATATTTT; CDR3 protein: CASSQDHGSGNTIYF
D gene: .; J gene: TRBJ2-2; clone size: once; V gene: TRBV6-2/TRBV6-3; CDR3 DNA: TGTGCCAGCAGCCGGATCCGAAGACAGACAGCGAACACCGGGGAGCTGTTTTTT; CDR3 protein: CASSRIRRQTANTGELFF
D gene: .; J gene: TRBJ2-2; clone size: .; V gene: TRBV12-3/TRBV12-4; CDR3 DNA: TGTGCCAGCAGGTCTAGGTACACCGGGGAGCTGTTTTTT; CDR3 protein: CASRSRYTGELFF
D gene: TRBD1; J gene: TRBJ2-7; clone size: .; V gene: TRBV7-9; CDR3 DNA: TGTGCCAGCAGCCCACAGGGGGGCGAGCAGTACTTC; CDR3 protein: CASSPQGGEQYF
D gene: TRBD1; J gene: TRBJ1-5; clone size: .; V gene: TRBV16; CDR3 DNA: TGTGCCAGCTGCGCCGGGACAGCGGGAAATCAGCCCCAGCATTTT; CDR3 protein: CASCAGTAGNQPQHF
D gene: .; J gene: TRBJ1-4; clone size: .; V gene: TRBV5-1; CDR3 DNA: TGCGCCAGCAGCTCCGGGACTAGGGAGGAAAAACTGTTTTTT; CDR3 protein: CASSSGTREEKLFF
D gene: .; J gene: TRBJ1-4; clone size: .; V gene: TRBV27; CDR3 DNA: TGTGCCAGCCGCCCATCCGGGGCTGCCGAGAATGAAAAACTGTTTTTT; CDR3 protein: CASRPSGAAENEKLFF
D gene: .; J gene: TRBJ2-5; clone size: .; V gene: TRBV5-1; CDR3 DNA: TGCGCCAGCAGCTTGGGGGCTAGATTGGACCAAGAGACCCAGTACTTC; CDR3 protein: CASSLGARLDQETQYF
D gene: TRBD2; J gene: TRBJ2-1; clone size: .; V gene: TRBV7-3; CDR3 DNA: TGTGCCAGCAGCTCCGGACTAGCGGGGTACAATGAGCAGTTCTTC; CDR3 protein: CASSSGLAGYNEQFF
D gene: .; J gene: TRBJ1-6; clone size: .; V gene: TRBV7-2; CDR3 DNA: TGTGCCAGCAGCGCGCGCTCCTATAATTCACCCCTCCACTTT; CDR3 protein: CASSARSYNSPLHF
D gene: TRBD1; J gene: TRBJ1-1; clone size: .; V gene: TRBV15; CDR3 DNA: TGTGCCACCAGCATTGTGGACAGGGTCAGCACTGAAGCTTTCTTT; CDR3 protein: CATSIVDRVSTEAFF
D gene: .; J gene: TRBJ1-6; clone size: .; V gene: TRBV12-3/TRBV12-4; CDR3 DNA: TGTGCCAGCAGTATATATGGTTCACCCCTCCACTTT; CDR3 protein: CASSIYGSPLHF
D gene: .; J gene: TRBJ1-2; clone size: .; V gene: TRBV7-6; CDR3 DNA: TGTGCCAGCAGCCTGAGGGTCACGGGGGAACACTATGGCTACACCTTC; CDR3 protein: CASSLRVTGEHYGYTF
D gene: .; J gene: TRBJ1-1; clone size: .; V gene: TRBV11-1; CDR3 DNA: TGTGCCAGCAGCCCAGGGGTGAACACTGAAGCTTTCTTT; CDR3 protein: CASSPGVNTEAFF
D gene: .; J gene: TRBJ1-1; clone size: .; V gene: TRBV18; CDR3 DNA: TGTGCCAGCTCACCTTCCGGGAACACTGAAGCTTTCTTT; CDR3 protein: CASSPSGNTEAFF
D gene: TRBD1; J gene: TRBJ2-7; clone size: .; V gene: TRBV5-1; CDR3 DNA: TGCGCCAGCAGCTTTGATAACGGACAGGAGACCTACGAGCAGTACTTC; CDR3 protein: CASSFDNGQETYEQYF
D gene: TRBD1; J gene: TRBJ1-5; clone size: .; V gene: TRBV4-1; CDR3 DNA: TGCGCCAGCAGCCAAGATTTGGGGGGACAGCTTAACAATCAGCCCCAGCATTTT; CDR3 protein: CASSQDLGGQLNNQPQHF
D gene: .; J gene: TRBJ1-1; clone size: .; V gene: TRBV4-1; CDR3 DNA: TGCGCCAGCACAGGGGCCAGTACTGAAGCTTTCTTT; CDR3 protein: CASTGASTEAFF
D gene: TRBD1; J gene: TRBJ1-1; clone size: once; V gene: TRBV3-1/TRBV3-2; CDR3 DNA: TGTGCCAGCAGCCAAGGTTTTACAGGGGAGGCTGAAGCTTTCTTT; CDR3 protein: CASSQGFTGEAEAFF